This is a list of T cell receptor beta chains from one sample in a study of T cells after yellow fever vaccination. TCRdb reprocessed the 5' RACE reads via MiXCR and lists one record per CDR3 protein. Among around 73,000 distinct CDR3 sequences, roughly 8% were seen once, and the ten largest hold more than 35%. The source was CD8+ T cells sorted from PBMCs, collected on the day of the yellow fever booster vaccination. Every receptor here comes from a man aged 30 to 39 who received the YFV17D yellow fever vaccine. Both conserved end residues are part of each CDR3. A D gene is named only where the DNA matches it firmly. Clone size is stated in some rows and not others, as once, few, many or a class when expanded.

V: TRBV6-2/TRBV6-3
D: -
J: TRBJ2-1
size: few
DNA: TGTGCCAGCGGTTACGGGACCTACAATGAGCAGTTCTTC
CDR3: CASGYGTYNEQFF

V: TRBV27
D: -
J: TRBJ2-3
size: few
DNA: TGTGCCAGCAGTTTCATGGGCCTTACCACAGATACGCAGTATTTT
CDR3: CASSFMGLTTDTQYF

V: TRBV4-1
D: -
J: TRBJ1-1
size: few
DNA: TGCGCCAGCAGCCAAGAAAGGACGGCGTACACTGAAGCTTTCTTT
CDR3: CASSQERTAYTEAFF

V: TRBV29-1
D: -
J: TRBJ1-2
size: few
DNA: TGCAGCGTTGTAAAGGACACTATTTTTTCCGATATTGGCTACACCTTC
CDR3: CSVVKDTIFSDIGYTF

V: TRBV10-2
D: TRBD2
J: TRBJ2-3
size: many
DNA: TGCGCCAGCAGTGAGTCGCTAGCGGGAGGTTATACGCAGTATTTT
CDR3: CASSESLAGGYTQYF

V: TRBV5-1
D: TRBD2
J: TRBJ2-7
size: many
DNA: TGTGCCAGCAGCTTAGCGGGAGGGAGCTACGAGCAGTACTTC
CDR3: CASSLAGGSYEQYF

V: TRBV15
D: TRBD2
J: TRBJ2-3
size: few
DNA: TGTGCCACCAGCAGAGAGGCTAGCGGGAATTGGGGGGATACGCAGTATTTT
CDR3: CATSREASGNWGDTQYF

V: TRBV20-1
D: -
J: TRBJ2-7
size: many
DNA: TGCAGTGCTCAGATCGGGTACGAGCAGTACTTC
CDR3: CSAQIGYEQYF

V: TRBV29-1
D: -
J: TRBJ1-1
size: many
DNA: TGCAGCGTTGAAGAGTTCCAGGCTGAAGCTTTCTTT
CDR3: CSVEEFQAEAFF

V: TRBV5-4
D: TRBD1
J: TRBJ2-1
size: few
DNA: TGTGCCAGCAGCTTGGGGACAGGGGGGTTGACTAGCAGGAATGAGCAGTTCTTC
CDR3: CASSLGTGGLTSRNEQFF

V: TRBV9
D: -
J: TRBJ2-3
size: -
DNA: TGTGCCAGCAGCGTAGTTAGCGGCCCCACAGATACGCAGTATTTT
CDR3: CASSVVSGPTDTQYF

V: TRBV4-3
D: -
J: TRBJ1-1
size: -
DNA: TGCGCCAGCAGCCAAGATGAGGTCCGGGGGGGCACTGAAGCTTTCTTT
CDR3: CASSQDEVRGGTEAFF

V: TRBV27
D: -
J: TRBJ2-7
size: few
DNA: TGTGCCAGCAGGGGGGACCTCTCCTACGAGCAGTACTTC
CDR3: CASRGDLSYEQYF

V: TRBV20-1
D: TRBD2
J: TRBJ2-3
size: -
DNA: TGCAGTTCCCATTCTATTAATGACGCCGATTCGGGGGGAGATGCAGATACGCAGTATTTT
CDR3: CSSHSINDADSGGDADTQYF

V: TRBV3-1
D: -
J: TRBJ2-1
size: -
DNA: TGTACCAGCAGCCATTCGGGGGAGGCCTACAATGAGCAGTTCTTC
CDR3: CTSSHSGEAYNEQFF

V: TRBV7-6
D: TRBD2
J: TRBJ2-3
size: -
DNA: TGTGCCAGCAGCATGACTAGCGGAAGCACAGATACGCAGTATTTT
CDR3: CASSMTSGSTDTQYF

V: TRBV29-1
D: TRBD1
J: TRBJ1-1
size: -
DNA: TGCAGCGTGGCAGGGGGCGCGAACACTGAAGCTTTCTTT
CDR3: CSVAGGANTEAFF

V: TRBV27
D: -
J: TRBJ2-7
size: many
DNA: TGTGCCAGTGTCCGCGGGGTGGTGACGACGTACTTC
CDR3: CASVRGVVTTYF

V: TRBV5-1
D: TRBD2
J: TRBJ2-7
size: many
DNA: TGCGCCAGCAGCGTAGCGGGAGGGCCGTACGAGCAGTACTTC
CDR3: CASSVAGGPYEQYF

V: TRBV29-1
D: TRBD1
J: TRBJ1-2
size: -
DNA: TGCAGCGTAGGAGCTGGACAGGCGCGTTTCGGCTACACCTTC
CDR3: CSVGAGQARFGYTF

V: TRBV25-1
D: TRBD2
J: TRBJ2-2
size: few
DNA: TGTGCCAGCAGTGAAGGGGGGGGAAACACCGGGGAGCTGTTTTTT
CDR3: CASSEGGGNTGELFF

V: TRBV6-1
D: -
J: TRBJ1-5
size: few
DNA: TGTGCCAGCAGTCCGACGTGGAGCAATCAGCCCCAGCATTTT
CDR3: CASSPTWSNQPQHF

V: TRBV5-5
D: TRBD2
J: TRBJ2-3
size: few
DNA: TGTGCCAGCAGCTTGTACGGGACTAGCGTGCAGGGCACAGATACGCAGTATTTT
CDR3: CASSLYGTSVQGTDTQYF

V: TRBV9
D: -
J: TRBJ2-3
size: -
DNA: TGTGCCAGCAGCGTAGACCCCCTTCCGGATACGCAGTATTTT
CDR3: CASSVDPLPDTQYF

V: TRBV7-2
D: -
J: TRBJ2-2
size: -
DNA: TGTGCCAGCAGCCGAATCGGGGAGCTGTTTTTT
CDR3: CASSRIGELFF

V: TRBV10-2
D: TRBD2
J: TRBJ2-1
size: -
DNA: TGCGCCAGCAGTGGAACAGCGGGATACAATGAGCAGTTCTTC
CDR3: CASSGTAGYNEQFF

V: TRBV27
D: TRBD2
J: TRBJ2-3
size: few
DNA: TGTGCCAGCAGTTTCTCCCCGGCGGGAGTTACGAGCGCAGATACGCAGTATTTT
CDR3: CASSFSPAGVTSADTQYF

V: TRBV7-9
D: TRBD1
J: TRBJ2-1
size: few
DNA: TGTGCCAGCAGCTTAGGACAGGGGGCCCCTAATGAGCAGTTCTTC
CDR3: CASSLGQGAPNEQFF

V: TRBV29-1
D: -
J: TRBJ2-7
size: few
DNA: TGCAGCGTTGGGGGGCTGACCGGGACATTGTACGAGCAGTACTTC
CDR3: CSVGGLTGTLYEQYF

V: TRBV5-1
D: TRBD2
J: TRBJ2-3
size: few
DNA: TGCGCCAGCAGCGAGGGACTAGCGGGAGGTCTTGCAGATACGCAGTATTTT
CDR3: CASSEGLAGGLADTQYF

V: TRBV6-2/TRBV6-3
D: -
J: TRBJ1-2
size: -
DNA: TGTGCCAGCAGTGGACGACAGCGTAACTATGGCTACACCTTC
CDR3: CASSGRQRNYGYTF

V: TRBV20-1
D: TRBD2
J: TRBJ2-1
size: few
DNA: TGCAGTGCTAGAGATCCTGCTAGCGGGAGTATTAGTGAGCAGTTCTTC
CDR3: CSARDPASGSISEQFF

V: TRBV6-5
D: TRBD1
J: TRBJ1-1
size: -
DNA: TGTGCCAGCAGTTACTCCTGGACAGGGGAAGCGTCTGAAGCTTTCTTT
CDR3: CASSYSWTGEASEAFF

V: TRBV20-1
D: -
J: TRBJ2-7
size: few
DNA: TGCAGTGCTAGTGCTAGCTCCTACGAGCAGTACTTC
CDR3: CSASASSYEQYF

V: TRBV6-2/TRBV6-3
D: -
J: TRBJ2-7
size: -
DNA: TGTGCCAGCAGTTACAGTCCGGGCTCATACGAGCAGTACTTC
CDR3: CASSYSPGSYEQYF

V: TRBV5-1
D: -
J: TRBJ1-1
size: few
DNA: TGCGCCAGCAGCTTGGGAGGGTATTTTGGCATGAACACTGAAGCTTTCTTT
CDR3: CASSLGGYFGMNTEAFF

V: TRBV12-3/TRBV12-4
D: TRBD2
J: TRBJ2-7
size: few
DNA: TGTGCCAGCAGTAAAACTAGCGGGAGCCTCAACGAGCAGTACTTC
CDR3: CASSKTSGSLNEQYF

V: TRBV6-2/TRBV6-3
D: TRBD2
J: TRBJ2-1
size: -
DNA: TGTGCCAGCAGTTACTCTTTAGCGGGAGGGGAGCAGTTCTTC
CDR3: CASSYSLAGGEQFF

V: TRBV7-9
D: TRBD1
J: TRBJ1-1
size: few
DNA: TGTGCCAGCAGGAATACAGGGGGGATTCGGACTGAAGCTTTCTTT
CDR3: CASRNTGGIRTEAFF

V: TRBV24-1
D: -
J: TRBJ2-1
size: -
DNA: TGTGCCACCGGGGATACGGCCGATGAGCAGTTCTTC
CDR3: CATGDTADEQFF

V: TRBV7-9
D: TRBD2
J: TRBJ2-7
size: -
DNA: TGTGCCAGCAGCGGGGCGGGACTAGTATCCTACGAGCAGTACTTC
CDR3: CASSGAGLVSYEQYF

V: TRBV2
D: -
J: TRBJ2-7
size: many
DNA: TGTGCCACCGGGGGGGGACAGTCCTACGAGCAGTACTTC
CDR3: CATGGGQSYEQYF

V: TRBV12-3/TRBV12-4
D: -
J: TRBJ1-2
size: many
DNA: TGTGCCAGCAGTTTAGGACAGAACTATGGCTACACCTTC
CDR3: CASSLGQNYGYTF

V: TRBV9
D: TRBD2
J: TRBJ2-1
size: few
DNA: TGTGCCAGCAGCGCGCTCGGGACTAGCGTTTACAATGAGCAGTTCTTC
CDR3: CASSALGTSVYNEQFF

V: TRBV7-8
D: TRBD2
J: TRBJ2-5
size: -
DNA: TGTGCCAGCAGCTTACGGGGAAAGGGCCTAAGCGGGACCCAAGAGACCCAGTACTTC
CDR3: CASSLRGKGLSGTQETQYF

V: TRBV5-1
D: TRBD2
J: TRBJ2-7
size: -
DNA: TGCGCCAGCAGCCCCTTAGGGGAGGGTTCCTACGAGCAGTACTTC
CDR3: CASSPLGEGSYEQYF

V: TRBV7-9
D: -
J: TRBJ1-5
size: -
DNA: TGTGCCAGCAGCTTAGAGCAGGGAACGGATCAGCCCCAGCATTTT
CDR3: CASSLEQGTDQPQHF

V: TRBV6-5
D: -
J: TRBJ2-5
size: -
DNA: TGTGCCAGCAGTTATGACACCGGGGCCCCTGGGACCCAGTACTTC
CDR3: CASSYDTGAPGTQYF

V: TRBV7-9
D: TRBD1
J: TRBJ1-5
size: few
DNA: TGTGCCAGCGCAGGGGGCTGGGATCAGCCCCAGCATTTT
CDR3: CASAGGWDQPQHF

V: TRBV7-2
D: TRBD1
J: TRBJ2-7
size: few
DNA: TGTGCCAGCAGCACCCGGGACAGGGATTTCTACGAGCAGTACTTC
CDR3: CASSTRDRDFYEQYF

V: TRBV5-6
D: -
J: TRBJ1-5
size: few
DNA: TGTGCCAGCAGCTTAACAGGGAATCAGCCCCAGCATTTT
CDR3: CASSLTGNQPQHF

V: TRBV20-1
D: TRBD2
J: TRBJ2-1
size: -
DNA: TGCAGTGCTTACCCTAGCGGGAGGGCGTACAATGAGCAGTTCTTC
CDR3: CSAYPSGRAYNEQFF

V: TRBV12-3/TRBV12-4
D: -
J: TRBJ1-2
size: -
DNA: TGTGCCAGCAGTTTTTTGGAAGGCAATTCAAACTATGGCTACACCTTC
CDR3: CASSFLEGNSNYGYTF